The rows below give T cell receptor beta chains drawn from one sample of a study of T cell repertoires in cytomegalovirus infection. TCRdb reprocessed the reads via MiXCR and lists one record per CDR3 protein. The data hold some 700,000 distinct CDR3 sequences, with 35% observed a single time. The material sequenced was PBMCs. These receptors came from a human donor in good health (CMV status not recorded). Some clones in this sample may be carry-over from other donors' samples. Each CDR3 is given with its conserved first and last residue. The order of the fields is D gene, J gene, clone size, V gene, CDR3 DNA, CDR3 protein. A D gene is named only where the DNA matches it firmly. Rows give clone size only sometimes, using once, few, many, or a class for an expanded clone.

TRBD1 | TRBJ1-2 | NA | TRBV7-2 | TGTGCCAGCAGCTTAGTGACAGGGAATGGCTACACCTTC | CASSLVTGNGYTF
NA | TRBJ2-5 | NA | TRBV18 | TGTGCCAGCTCACCACTCGCAGGGGAGGGGCAAGAGACCCAGTACTTC | CASSPLAGEGQETQYF
NA | TRBJ1-2 | few | TRBV7-2 | TGTGCCAGCAGCTTACCCGGCAGAGACTATGGCTACACCTTC | CASSLPGRDYGYTF
TRBD1 | TRBJ1-5 | few | TRBV7-8 | TGTGCCAGCAGCTTAGATCGGACAGGGGTTAATAGCAATCAGCCCCAGCATTTT | CASSLDRTGVNSNQPQHF
NA | TRBJ1-2 | NA | TRBV20-1 | TGCAGTGCCCACCCCGGGGGATTTAATGGCTACACCTTC | CSAHPGGFNGYTF
TRBD2 | TRBJ2-3 | many | TRBV7-2 | TGTGCCAGCACCGAACAACTAGCGGGGGGCACAGATACGCAGTATTTT | CASTEQLAGGTDTQYF
TRBD1 | TRBJ2-3 | few | TRBV28 | TGTGCCAGCAGTCCCAGGGACAGGCCTACCGGAGGGCAGTATTTT | CASSPRDRPTGGQYF
NA | TRBJ1-3 | few | TRBV10-3 | TGTGCCATCAGGGTTACTGAGTCCTCTGGAAACACCATATATTTT | CAIRVTESSGNTIYF
TRBD1 | TRBJ2-2 | few | TRBV28 | TGTGCCAGCAGCCCCCCCTCAGGGGGCAGGGAGCTGTTTTTT | CASSPPSGGRELFF
NA | TRBJ2-2 | NA | TRBV5-6 | TGTGCCAGCACCTCAGAGTCGAACACCGGGGAGCTGTTTTTT | CASTSESNTGELFF
TRBD1 | TRBJ2-5 | NA | TRBV6-6 | TGTGCCAGCAGTGCCCCCGGGACAGGAAGGAGTCGGGAGACCCAGTACTTC | CASSAPGTGRSRETQYF
NA | TRBJ2-1 | many | TRBV7-2 | TGTGCCAGCAGCTTAACCTCGAGCTCCTACAATGAGCAGTTCTTC | CASSLTSSSYNEQFF
NA | TRBJ1-2 | NA | TRBV7-9 | TGTGCCAGCAGCTTAGCTATCGACAATGGCTACACCTTC | CASSLAIDNGYTF
NA | TRBJ2-7 | few | TRBV28 | TGTGCCAGCAGTCAGTACGAGCAGTACTTC | CASSQYEQYF
TRBD1 | TRBJ2-7 | many | TRBV6-1 | TGTGCCAGCGAGGGGACAGACACCTACGAGCAGTACTTC | CASEGTDTYEQYF
TRBD1 | TRBJ2-7 | NA | TRBV20-1 | TGCAGTGCTAGAGAGGGACAGGGCTTCTACGAGCAGTACTTC | CSAREGQGFYEQYF
TRBD2 | TRBJ2-7 | few | TRBV6-1 | TGTGCCAGCGCCCTAGCGGGGTCCTACGAGCAGTACTTC | CASALAGSYEQYF
NA | TRBJ1-3 | many | TRBV15 | TGTGCCACCAGCAGAGATCCCTTCTACTTCTCTGGAAACACCATATATTTT | CATSRDPFYFSGNTIYF
NA | TRBJ1-5 | few | TRBV6-4 | TGTGCCAGCATTACCCGTATCCAAGATAGCAATCAGCCCCAGCATTTT | CASITRIQDSNQPQHF
TRBD1 | TRBJ2-2 | NA | TRBV19 | TGTGCCAGTAGTACGCTCCAGGGGGTAAACACCGGGGAGCTGTTTTTT | CASSTLQGVNTGELFF
TRBD1 | TRBJ1-3 | NA | TRBV7-9 | TGTGCCAGCAGCACGCGGACAGGCTGGAACACCATATATTTT | CASSTRTGWNTIYF
TRBD2 | TRBJ2-1 | few | TRBV5-1 | TGCGCCAGCAGCGTCGGACTAGAAGGTGAGCAGTTCTTC | CASSVGLEGEQFF
TRBD1 | TRBJ1-1 | few | TRBV12-3/TRBV12-4 | TGTGCCAGCAGTCCCCATTGGACAGGGGAAGCTTTCTTT | CASSPHWTGEAFF
TRBD1 | TRBJ1-6 | NA | TRBV20-1 | TGCAGTGCCCATCCATCAGGGGGTCCCCTCCACTTT | CSAHPSGGPLHF
NA | TRBJ2-1 | NA | TRBV7-4 | TGTGCCAGCAGCCACGCTATTCTCCCAAACAATGAGCAGTTCTTC | CASSHAILPNNEQFF
NA | TRBJ2-7 | NA | TRBV28 | TGTGCCAGCAGTCCACCGGGGGCAAGCTCCTACGAGCAGTACTTC | CASSPPGASSYEQYF
NA | TRBJ1-6 | few | TRBV27 | TGTGCCAGCAGTTTATTGGGGGTCAGTAATTCACCCCTCCACTTT | CASSLLGVSNSPLHF
NA | TRBJ2-2 | NA | TRBV15 | TGTGCCACCAGCCCCCAAGGCGGGGAGCTGTTTTTT | CATSPQGGELFF
NA | TRBJ2-6 | NA | TRBV7-6 | TGTGCCAGCGGGGTTAGCTCTGGGGCCAACGTCCTGACTTTC | CASGVSSGANVLTF
NA | TRBJ2-6 | few | TRBV7-9 | TGTGCCAGCAGCCGGAGGGCACCGCCATTCTCTGGGGCCAACGTCCTGACTTTC | CASSRRAPPFSGANVLTF
TRBD2 | TRBJ2-7 | NA | TRBV7-2 | TGTGCCAGCAGGCCTAGCGGGAGCTCCTACGAGCAGTACTTC | CASRPSGSSYEQYF
NA | TRBJ2-7 | NA | TRBV5-6 | TGTGCCAGCAGCTATGACTGGCAGGCCCACGAGCAGTACTTC | CASSYDWQAHEQYF
NA | TRBJ1-2 | NA | TRBV28 | TGTGCCAGCACCTCTTCCGGGGCAGCGGACCTCTATGGCTGCACCTTC | CASTSSGAADLYGCTF
NA | TRBJ1-4 | many | TRBV7-6 | TGTGCCAGCAGCCCCCTCCATATTACAACTAATGAAAAACTGTTTTTT | CASSPLHITTNEKLFF
TRBD1 | TRBJ2-2 | NA | TRBV12-3/TRBV12-4 | TGTGCCAGCAGTTTGCGGGACAGGGAGAACACCGGGGAGCTGTTTTTT | CASSLRDRENTGELFF
TRBD1 | TRBJ1-6 | NA | TRBV20-1 | TGCAGTGCTAGCCGATCTAAAGAGGGGGCTAGCTATAATTCACCCCTCCACTTT | CSASRSKEGASYNSPLHF
NA | TRBJ1-5 | NA | TRBV12-3/TRBV12-4 | TGTGCCAGCAGCTCCGACCGTCTCCCACAGCCCCAGCATTTT | CASSSDRLPQPQHF
TRBD1 | TRBJ2-7 | few | TRBV11-2 | TGTGCCAGCAGCTCCTACAGGGGAAGGAACGAGCAGTACTTC | CASSSYRGRNEQYF
NA | TRBJ1-3 | NA | TRBV28 | TGTGCCAGCAGCTCAGACGATCTCCTATCAGACTCTGGAAACACCATATATTTT | CASSSDDLLSDSGNTIYF
NA | TRBJ2-7 | NA | TRBV6-2/TRBV6-3 | TGTGCCAGCATCCGACAGGACTCCTACGAGCAGTACTTC | CASIRQDSYEQYF
TRBD2 | TRBJ2-3 | NA | TRBV5-6 | TGTGCCAGCAGCTTGGTAGCGGGGGGACCATCTGGCACAGATACGCAGTATTTT | CASSLVAGGPSGTDTQYF
TRBD2 | TRBJ2-3 | NA | TRBV9 | TGTGCCAGCAGCCCGGGTAGCGGGGGGAGCACAGATACGCAGTATTTT | CASSPGSGGSTDTQYF
NA | TRBJ2-3 | few | TRBV19 | TGTGCCAGTAGAACCTGGGGCACAGATACGCAGTATTTT | CASRTWGTDTQYF
TRBD2 | TRBJ2-7 | few | TRBV29-1 | TGCAGCGTTGCACCACCGCCCGGGACTAGCCGCGACGAGCAGTACTTC | CSVAPPPGTSRDEQYF
NA | TRBJ1-1 | NA | TRBV28 | TGTGCCAGCAGTTTGGTGAGGTTCGGAGAAGCTTTCTTT | CASSLVRFGEAFF
NA | TRBJ1-5 | once | TRBV20-1 | TGCAGTGCTAGAGACCGTGTCAGTAACAATCAGCCCCAGCATTTT | CSARDRVSNNQPQHF
NA | TRBJ1-1 | NA | TRBV6-5 | TGTGCCAGCAGTCCACTGGGGCGGACAGACGCTTTATTT | CASSPLGRTDALF
NA | TRBJ2-7 | NA | TRBV7-3 | TGTGCCAGCAGCCAAAGCGTATCAAACTACGAGCAGTACTTC | CASSQSVSNYEQYF
NA | TRBJ1-5 | NA | TRBV11-2 | TGTGCCAGCAGCTTAGTTCAGCCCCAGCATTTT | CASSLVQPQHF
NA | TRBJ1-4 | NA | TRBV19 | TGTGCCAGTCTGGAACGGCATAATGAAAAACTGTTTTTT | CASLERHNEKLFF
NA | TRBJ2-7 | NA | TRBV29-1 | TGCAGCGTTGGTGTCAGGAGCTCCTACGAGCAGTACTTC | CSVGVRSSYEQYF
TRBD1 | TRBJ2-7 | few | TRBV9 | TGTGCCAGCAGCGTAGGGGACAGGCTCTACGAGCAGTACTTC | CASSVGDRLYEQYF
TRBD1 | TRBJ1-2 | few | TRBV12-3/TRBV12-4 | TGTGCCAGCAGTTTAATCCAGGGGGTGCAGGGCTACACCTTC | CASSLIQGVQGYTF
TRBD2 | TRBJ2-3 | NA | TRBV6-2/TRBV6-3 | TGTGCCAGCAGTTCCATTTGGACTAGCGGGGGGACAGATACGCAGTATTTT | CASSSIWTSGGTDTQYF
NA | TRBJ2-7 | few | TRBV29-1 | TGCAGCGTGATGTTTACAGGGACCTACGAGCAGTACTTC | CSVMFTGTYEQYF